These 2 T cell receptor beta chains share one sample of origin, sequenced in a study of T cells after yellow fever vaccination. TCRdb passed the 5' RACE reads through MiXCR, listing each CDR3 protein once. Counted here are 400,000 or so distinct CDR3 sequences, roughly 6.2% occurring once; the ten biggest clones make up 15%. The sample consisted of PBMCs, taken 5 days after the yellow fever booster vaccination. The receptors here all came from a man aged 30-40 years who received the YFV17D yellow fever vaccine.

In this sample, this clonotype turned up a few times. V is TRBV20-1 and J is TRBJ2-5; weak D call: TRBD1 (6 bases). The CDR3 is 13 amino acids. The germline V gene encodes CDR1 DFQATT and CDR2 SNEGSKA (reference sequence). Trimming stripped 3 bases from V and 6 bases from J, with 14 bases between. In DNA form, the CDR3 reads TGCAGTGCTAGCGGGACACAGGACAAGACCCAGTACTTC. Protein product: CSASGTQDKTQYF.

The chain's CDR3 is CATTQEDPARREQFF. The DNA for the CDR3 is TGTGCCACCACCCAAGAGGATCCCGCGAGGCGTGAGCAGTTCTTC. V usage is TRBV3-1 and J usage is TRBJ2-1; D is undetermined. Germline V CDR1 and CDR2: LGHDT, YNNKEL (reference sequence). The CDR3 is 15 residues long. V lost 10 bases and J lost 9, with 25 bases in between.